The present T cell receptor beta chain was sequenced within a study of technical replicates of blood from a few donors. Only a few counts were recorded for this clone. Germline assignment: CDR1 SGDLS and CDR2 YYNGEE. With V trimmed by 3 bases and J by 2 bases, 4 bases remained unmatched. This CDR3 comprises 14 residues. Method: immunoSEQ multiplex PCR; TCRdb's copy keeps in-frame clones and lacks some. The table includes some 60,000 clones, approximately 89% detected once. The receptor comes from a human donor in good health. Some clones in this sample may be carry-over from other donors' samples. The sequenced material came from PBMCs. The chain recombines TRBV9 with TRBJ2-7; 8 nucleotides align to TRBD2. The CDR3 loop is CASSAGLVPYEQYF. CDR3 coding DNA: TGTGCCAGCAGCGCGGGACTAGTCCCCTACGAGCAGTACTTC.